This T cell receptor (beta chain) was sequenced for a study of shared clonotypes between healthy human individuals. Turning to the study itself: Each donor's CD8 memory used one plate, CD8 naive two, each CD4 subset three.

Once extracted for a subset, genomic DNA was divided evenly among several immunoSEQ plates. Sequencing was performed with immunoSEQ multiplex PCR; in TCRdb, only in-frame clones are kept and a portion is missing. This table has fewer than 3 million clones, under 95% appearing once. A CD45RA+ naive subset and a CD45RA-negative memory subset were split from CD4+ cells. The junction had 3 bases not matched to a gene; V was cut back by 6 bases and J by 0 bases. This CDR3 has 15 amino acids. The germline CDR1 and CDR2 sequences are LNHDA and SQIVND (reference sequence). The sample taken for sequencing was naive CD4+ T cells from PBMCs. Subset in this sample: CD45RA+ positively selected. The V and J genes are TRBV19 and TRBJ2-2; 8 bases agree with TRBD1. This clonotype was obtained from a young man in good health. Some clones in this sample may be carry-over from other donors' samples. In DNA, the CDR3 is TGTGCCAGTAGGCGGACAGGGCCGAACACCGGGGAGCTGTTTTTT. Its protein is CASRRTGPNTGELFF.